What follows describes a single T cell receptor (beta chain). Germline CDR1 and CDR2: MDHEN and SYDVKM. There are 15 residues in the CDR3. V lost 8 bases and J 6 bases, leaving 20 bases between the germline ends. The data were obtained in a study of blood T cell repertoires in COVID-19. Method: immunoSEQ multiplex PCR; TCRdb's copy keeps in-frame clones and lacks some. The sample includes some 61,000 clones, 86% of them seen just once. V usage is TRBV28 and J usage is TRBJ2-1, with D unclear. The sequence was collected from a man aged 30 to 39 with acute or convalescent COVID-19. The sample comprised peripheral blood. Here the CDR3 DNA reads TGTGCCAGCCTCCCCGGGTATAGAGTACGCAATGAGCAGTTCTTC. Protein: CASLPGYRVRNEQFF.